The next 9 T cell receptor beta chains were all read from a single sample in a study of tumor and adjacent non-tumor tissue in lung cancer. A modified ARM-PCR protocol with three rounds of nested PCR amplified TCRbeta. Via MiXCR, TCRdb re-called the multiplex PCR reads, giving one row per CDR3 protein. The sample lists about 93,000 distinct CDR3 sequences; less than 75% were seen once. This sample's RNA came from whole unsorted tissue. The sequencing input was lung tumor tissue. All receptors come from a man in his 60s with non-small cell lung cancer.

Turning to this clonotype: An end of the junction differs from the germline gene, which may be a read error. V is TRBV7-9 and J is TRBJ2-5; 7 bases are shared with TRBD1. The CDR3 runs to 15 residues. Germline-derived CDR1 and CDR2 are SEHNR and FQNEAQ (reference sequence). CDR3 coding DNA: TGTGCCAGCAGCTTAGGGACAGGAGCTGCAGAGACCCAGCACTTC. Its translation is CASSLGTGAAETQHF.

To note about this clonotype: This may come from a read error, since a much larger clone is one base off. The chain is built from TRBV6-1 and TRBJ1-2, with D possibly matching TRBD1 (6 bases). The CDR3 has 14 amino acids. Per the germline V gene, CDR1 is MNHNS and CDR2 is SASEGT. CDR3 amino acids: CVSSYRDTNYGYTF. Here the CDR3 DNA reads TGTGTCAGCAGTTACCGGGACACTAACTATGGCTACACCTTC.

In the case of this clonotype: A read error is possible here, since a much larger clone lies one base away. V and J are TRBV7-9 and TRBJ1-5; D call uncertain. Germline V gene lookup returns CDR1 SEHNR and CDR2 FQNEAQ (reference sequence). This CDR3 contains 14 residues. The chain's CDR3 is CASSLGFSNRPQHF. CDR3 bases: TGTGCCAGCAGCTTGGGTTTCAGCAATCGGCCCCAGCATTTT.

This clonotype was recorded at least ten times. This rearrangement joins TRBV5-1 to TRBJ2-1; D not certain. Trimming shortened V by 2 bases and J by 10 bases, and 7 bases separated the two germline ends. The CDR3 has 11 amino acids. Germline V gene data show CDR1 as SGHRS and CDR2 as YFSETQ. The CDR3: CASSLGPEQFF. In DNA, the CDR3 is TGCGCCAGCAGCTTAGGCCCCGAGCAGTTCTTC.

A remark on this clonotype: The germline gene is not matched at one end of the junction; a read error may be the cause. J is TRBJ1-5 and V is TRBV11-2, with a possible D match to TRBD1 (6 bases). The CDR3 has 15 residues. Germline V gene lookup returns CDR1 SGHAT and CDR2 FQNNGV. The CDR3 spells CTSSLGGGKHRPQHF. In nucleotides, the CDR3 is TGTACCAGCAGCTTAGGGGGGGGGAAACATCGGCCCCAGCATTTT.

Concerning this clonotype: This sequence may be a read error, since a much larger clone differs from it by one base. This chain links TRBV5-1 with TRBJ2-5; the match to TRBD2 covers 9 bases. J lost 4 bases, V lost 0 bases, and 4 bases had no gene match. The CDR3 is 15 amino acids. Germline CDR1 is SGHRS and CDR2 is YFSETQ. This CDR3 reads CASSLEGTSIETQYF. The CDR3 DNA follows: TGCGCCAGCAGCTTGGAAGGGACTAGCATAGAGACCCAGTACTTC.

Notes on this clonotype: The germline gene is not matched at one end of the junction; a read error may be the cause. The chain carries TRBV11-2 and TRBJ2-1, with D perhaps TRBD2 (6 bases). Germline V gene lookup returns CDR1 SGHAT and CDR2 FQNNGV. This CDR3 region has 15 residues. The CDR3 nucleotides are TGTTCCAGCAGCCCGCGCCGGGGGATTAGGGATGAGCAGTTCTTC. Translation: CSSSPRRGIRDEQFF.

The sample holds many counts of this clonotype. The chain joins TRBV10-3 to TRBJ2-1, with TRBD1 as a possible D gene (6 bases). The CDR3 runs to 13 residues. The V gene lost 7 bases and the J gene lost 2 bases, with 9 bases spanning the gap. From germline, CDR1 is ENHRY and CDR2 SYGVKD. In DNA form, the CDR3 reads TGTGCCATCATGGACAGCCCCTACAATGAGCAGTTCTTC. Encoded protein: CAIMDSPYNEQFF.

This clonotype was picked up a small number of times. This clone may be a read error of a much larger clone one base away. The chain joins TRBV7-9 to TRBJ2-1; D uncertain. V lost 3 bases, J lost 9 bases, and 6 bases lay in between. Per germline, CDR1 SEHNR and CDR2 FQNEAQ (reference sequence). This CDR3 is built from 11 residues. In DNA form, the CDR3 reads TGTGCCAGCAGCTTTAACAGTGAGCAGTTCTTC. It specifies CASSFNSEQFF.